These T cell receptor beta chains were read from a single sample in a study of cytomegalovirus exposure and HLA in healthy donors. Generated by immunoSEQ multiplex PCR, the TCRdb table keeps only in-frame clones and is missing some. The sample holds around 130,000 clones, roughly 70% seen once. The sequenced sample was PBMCs. The receptors stem from a man between 40 and 49 years old in good health and CMV-seropositive. Both conserved end residues are part of each CDR3. Each record gives: V gene, clone size, D gene, J gene, CDR3 protein, CDR3 DNA. A D gene is named only where the DNA matches it firmly. Not all rows give a size; the values are once, few, many and, for expanded clones, a class.

TRBV9	NA	NA	TRBJ2-2	CASSTGSGELFF	TGTGCCAGCAGCACAGGGTCCGGGGAGCTGTTTTTT
TRBV11-2	NA	TRBD1	TRBJ1-4	CASSSGQNEKLFF	TGTGCCAGCAGCTCGGGACAGAATGAAAAACTGTTTTTT
TRBV5-6	NA	TRBD1	TRBJ1-6	CASSLSTGTGNSPLHF	TGTGCCAGCAGCCTTTCGACAGGGACCGGTAATTCACCCCTCCACTTT
TRBV27	NA	NA	TRBJ2-3	CASSRPYGTDTQYF	TGTGCCAGCAGTCGACCCTACGGGACAGATACGCAGTATTTT
TRBV29-1	NA	NA	TRBJ1-1	CSVVRPGGKYEAFF	TGCAGCGTCGTTCGACCCGGAGGCAAATATGAAGCTTTCTTT
TRBV6-6	NA	NA	TRBJ1-1	CASSSPGQNTEAFF	TGTGCCAGCAGTTCTCCGGGACAGAACACTGAAGCTTTCTTT
TRBV5-6	NA	TRBD1	TRBJ1-1	CASSQGQGAFF	TGTGCCAGCAGCCAAGGACAGGGTGCTTTCTTT
TRBV7-8	few	TRBD2	TRBJ2-5	CASSPRLAGNQETQYF	TGTGCCAGCAGCCCTCGACTAGCGGGGAACCAAGAGACCCAGTACTTC
TRBV7-6	NA	TRBD2	TRBJ2-3	CASSLVLAGVTSTDTQYF	TGTGCCAGCAGCTTAGTCCTAGCGGGAGTGACTAGCACAGATACGCAGTATTTT
TRBV28	NA	NA	TRBJ2-2	CASIGGGDYTGELFF	TGTGCCAGCATAGGAGGGGGCGATTACACCGGGGAGCTGTTTTTT
TRBV28	few	NA	TRBJ1-2	CASSLRTGNYGYTF	TGTGCCAGCAGTCTCAGGACGGGAAACTATGGCTACACCTTC
TRBV6-5	few	NA	TRBJ2-5	CASAEGQETQYF	TGTGCCAGCGCGGAGGGTCAAGAGACCCAGTACTTC
TRBV28	NA	TRBD1	TRBJ2-1	CASSLGTGGRDEQFF	TGTGCCAGCAGTTTGGGGACAGGGGGTCGGGATGAGCAGTTCTTC
TRBV6-5	NA	NA	TRBJ1-2	CASSYSDLQGHYGYTF	TGTGCCAGCAGTTACTCAGATCTCCAGGGGCACTATGGCTACACCTTC
TRBV7-9	NA	NA	TRBJ2-4	CASSPRQGRGIQYF	TGTGCCAGCAGCCCACGACAGGGGAGGGGCATTCAGTACTTC
TRBV5-5	NA	TRBD1	TRBJ1-2	CASSPSQGGRGYTF	TGTGCCAGCAGCCCGTCCCAGGGGGGTAGAGGCTACACCTTC
TRBV27	NA	TRBD1	TRBJ2-1	CASSLLRTGDAGEQFF	TGTGCCAGCAGTTTACTTCGGACAGGGGACGCGGGTGAGCAGTTCTTC
TRBV5-1	once	TRBD1	TRBJ2-1	CASSLGDSSKNEQFF	TGCGCCAGCAGCTTGGGGGACAGCAGTAAAAATGAGCAGTTCTTC
TRBV9	NA	TRBD1	TRBJ1-2	CASSPTGTGTSWDYGYTF	TGTGCCAGCAGCCCCACCGGGACAGGTACCTCCTGGGACTATGGCTACACCTTC
TRBV28	NA	TRBD1	TRBJ2-5	CASSPDRGRETQYF	TGTGCCAGCAGTCCTGACAGGGGGCGAGAGACCCAGTACTTC
TRBV7-6	NA	TRBD2	TRBJ2-1	CATTSGGVNEQFF	TGTGCCACGACTAGCGGGGGGGTCAATGAGCAGTTCTTC
TRBV2	NA	TRBD1	TRBJ2-2	CASINRGRSSTGELFF	TGTGCCAGCATAAACAGGGGGCGGTCGTCTACCGGGGAGCTGTTTTTT
TRBV5-1	NA	TRBD1	TRBJ1-5	CASSSTGDSNQPQHF	TGCGCCAGCAGCTCGACAGGGGATAGCAATCAGCCCCAGCATTTT
TRBV30	NA	NA	TRBJ2-7	CAWSLQGYEQYF	TGTGCCTGGAGTCTACAGGGATACGAGCAGTACTTC
TRBV5-1	few	NA	TRBJ1-2	CASSFEGQSYGYTF	TGCGCCAGCAGCTTCGAGGGCCAGTCCTATGGCTACACCTTC